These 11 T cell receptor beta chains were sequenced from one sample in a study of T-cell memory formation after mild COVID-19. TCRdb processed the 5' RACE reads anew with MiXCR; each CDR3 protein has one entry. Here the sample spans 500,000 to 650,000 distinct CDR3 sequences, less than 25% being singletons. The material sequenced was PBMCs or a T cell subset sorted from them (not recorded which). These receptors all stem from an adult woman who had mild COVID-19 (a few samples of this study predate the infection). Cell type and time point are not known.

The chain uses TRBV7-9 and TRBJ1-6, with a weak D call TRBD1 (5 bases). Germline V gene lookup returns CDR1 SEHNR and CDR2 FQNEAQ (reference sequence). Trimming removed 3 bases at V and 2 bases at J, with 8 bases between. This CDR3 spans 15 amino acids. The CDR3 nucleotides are TGTGCCAGCAGCTTCGCAGGGACCTATAATTCACCCCTCCACTTT. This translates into CASSFAGTYNSPLHF.

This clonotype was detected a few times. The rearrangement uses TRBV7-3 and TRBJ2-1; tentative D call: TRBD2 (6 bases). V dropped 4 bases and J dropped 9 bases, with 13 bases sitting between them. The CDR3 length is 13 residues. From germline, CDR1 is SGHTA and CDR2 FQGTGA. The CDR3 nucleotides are TGTGCCAGCAGCTCGGGACTGCAACGTGAGCAGTTCTTC. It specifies CASSSGLQREQFF.

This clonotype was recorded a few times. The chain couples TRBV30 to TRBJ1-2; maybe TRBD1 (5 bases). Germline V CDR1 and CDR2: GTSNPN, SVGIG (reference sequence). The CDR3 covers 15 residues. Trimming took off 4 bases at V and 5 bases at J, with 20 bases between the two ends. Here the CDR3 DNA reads TGTGCCTGGACCCCCCTAGCAGGGAGTAATTATGGCTACACCTTC. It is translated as CAWTPLAGSNYGYTF. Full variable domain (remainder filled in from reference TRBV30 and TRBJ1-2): SQTIHQWPATLVQPVGSPLSLECTVEGTSNPNLYWYRQAAGRGLQLLFYSVGIGQISSEVPQNLSASRPQDRQFILSSKKLLLSDSGFYLCAWTPLAGSNYGYTFGSGTRLTVV.

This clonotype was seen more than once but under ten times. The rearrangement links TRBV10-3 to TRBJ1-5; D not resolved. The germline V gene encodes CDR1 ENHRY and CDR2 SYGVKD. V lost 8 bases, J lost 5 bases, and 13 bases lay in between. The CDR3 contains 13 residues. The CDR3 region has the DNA TGTGCCATCCGAGGAGATAACGATCAGCCCCAGCATTTT. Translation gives CAIRGDNDQPQHF.

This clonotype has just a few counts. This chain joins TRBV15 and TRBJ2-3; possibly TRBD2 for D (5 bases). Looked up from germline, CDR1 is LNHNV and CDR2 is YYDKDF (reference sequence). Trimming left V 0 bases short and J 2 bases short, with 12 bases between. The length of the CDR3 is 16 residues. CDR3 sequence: CATSRDIGVSTDTQYF. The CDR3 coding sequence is TGTGCCACCAGCAGAGATATCGGGGTATCCACAGATACGCAGTATTTT.

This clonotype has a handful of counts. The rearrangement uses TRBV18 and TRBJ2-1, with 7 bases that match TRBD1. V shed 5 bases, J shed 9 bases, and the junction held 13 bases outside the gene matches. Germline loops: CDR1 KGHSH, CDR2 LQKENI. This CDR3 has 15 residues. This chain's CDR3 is CASSSGGNSLVEQFF. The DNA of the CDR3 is TGTGCCAGCTCATCAGGGGGTAACTCTCTCGTTGAGCAGTTCTTC.

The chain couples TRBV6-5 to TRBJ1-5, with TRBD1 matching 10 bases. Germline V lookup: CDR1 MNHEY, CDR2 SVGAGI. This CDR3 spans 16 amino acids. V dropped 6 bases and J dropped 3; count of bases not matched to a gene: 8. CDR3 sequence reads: CASSLTGGLNNQPQHF. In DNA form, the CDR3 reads TGTGCCAGCAGCTTGACAGGGGGCCTCAACAATCAGCCCCAGCATTTT.

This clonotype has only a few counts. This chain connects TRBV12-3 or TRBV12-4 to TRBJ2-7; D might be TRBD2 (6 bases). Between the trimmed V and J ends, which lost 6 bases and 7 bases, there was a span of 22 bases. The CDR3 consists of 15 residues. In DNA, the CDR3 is TGTGCCAGCAGCTTGGGGCTAATGGGGGGTCTTGAGCAGTACTTC. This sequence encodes CASSLGLMGGLEQYF.

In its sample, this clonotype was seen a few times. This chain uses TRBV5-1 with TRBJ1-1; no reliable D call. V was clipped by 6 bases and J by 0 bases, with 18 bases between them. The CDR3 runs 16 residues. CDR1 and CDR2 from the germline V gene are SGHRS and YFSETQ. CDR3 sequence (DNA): TGCGCCAGCACCATGGGCGCCGGGCCTTTGAACACTGAAGCTTTCTTT. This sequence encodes CASTMGAGPLNTEAFF.

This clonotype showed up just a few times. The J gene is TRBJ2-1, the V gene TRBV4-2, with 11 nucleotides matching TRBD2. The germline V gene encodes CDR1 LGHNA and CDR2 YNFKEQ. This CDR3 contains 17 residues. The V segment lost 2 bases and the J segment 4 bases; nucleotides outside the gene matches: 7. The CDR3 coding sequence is TGTGCCAGCAGCCAACTCACTAGCGGGAGAGCTTACAATGAGCAGTTCTTC. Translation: CASSQLTSGRAYNEQFF.

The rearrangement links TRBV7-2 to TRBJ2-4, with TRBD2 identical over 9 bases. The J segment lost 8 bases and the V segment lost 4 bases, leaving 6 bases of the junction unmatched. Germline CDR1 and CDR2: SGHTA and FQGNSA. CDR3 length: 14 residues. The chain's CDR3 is CASSWGLAVDIQYF. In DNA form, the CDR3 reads TGTGCCAGCAGCTGGGGACTAGCCGTGGACATTCAGTACTTC.